A single count supports the clone carrying this T cell receptor beta chain. Study processing details: Reference gene primer amplification in the assay estimated nucleated cell counts. Produced via immunoSEQ multiplex PCR; TCRdb's table is partial and in-frame only. V and J calls and clone size come straight from that table; D and trimming were deduced from the DNA. The sample consists of over 250,000 clones, about 92% of them appearing once. These data come from a study of blood T cell repertoires in COVID-19. Whole-study context: PBMCs, B-cell-depleted T cells, or T cells provided the cDNA or gDNA that made up the material.

Cohorts were assigned according to the clinical history that participants reported. The CDR3 spans 16 residues. Trimming removed 4 bases from V and 9 bases from J; junction bases left unmatched: 13. The germline V gene has CDR1 SGHRS and CDR2 YFSETQ. The gene calls are TRBV5-1 and TRBJ2-1; TRBD1 matches 10 bases. The receptor's source is a man aged 55 to 70 who had recovered from COVID-19. The sequenced sample consisted of PBMCs or T cells enriched from blood (not recorded which). This CDR3 is CASSNPGQGVRTEQFF. Here the CDR3 DNA reads TGCGCCAGCAGCAACCCCGGACAGGGGGTTCGAACTGAGCAGTTCTTC. Full variable domain (remainder filled in from reference TRBV5-1 and TRBJ2-1): KAGVTQTPRYLIKTRGQQVTLSCSPISGHRSVSWYQQTPGQGLQFLFEYFSETQRNKGNFPGRFSGRQFSNSRSEMNVSTLELGDSALYLCASSNPGQGVRTEQFFGPGTRLTVL.